In its sample, the clone carrying this TCR beta chain was seen a few times. Its antigen is currently unknown. Trimming removed 0 bases from V and 4 bases from J, with 15 bases in between. The CDR3 has 16 residues. Germline assignment: CDR1 ENHRY and CDR2 SYGVKD. Generated by immunoSEQ multiplex PCR, the TCRdb table keeps only in-frame clones and is missing some. The sample consists of roughly 110,000 clones, about 80% of them appearing once. The data are from a study of radiotherapy plus CTLA-4 blockade in lung cancer. Across the study: Objective responses were seen in over 15% of patients, disease control in more than 30%. Notes on the study in general: Interferon-beta and early blood T cell clone dynamics reportedly predicted response best.

Chemo-refractory metastatic non-small-cell lung cancer patients underwent focal radiation alongside CTLA-4 blockade with ipilimumab. The sequence derives from a human donor with non-small cell lung cancer that progressed on radiotherapy plus ipilimumab. Some clones in this sample may be carry-over from other donors' samples. The source material was peripheral blood, sampled from a patient treated with radiotherapy plus ipilimumab. The chain has TRBV10-3 and TRBJ1-2; D is undetermined. This CDR3 is CAISESAATPLYGYTF. The CDR3 DNA is TGTGCCATCAGTGAGTCCGCAGCGACGCCCCTCTATGGCTACACCTTC.